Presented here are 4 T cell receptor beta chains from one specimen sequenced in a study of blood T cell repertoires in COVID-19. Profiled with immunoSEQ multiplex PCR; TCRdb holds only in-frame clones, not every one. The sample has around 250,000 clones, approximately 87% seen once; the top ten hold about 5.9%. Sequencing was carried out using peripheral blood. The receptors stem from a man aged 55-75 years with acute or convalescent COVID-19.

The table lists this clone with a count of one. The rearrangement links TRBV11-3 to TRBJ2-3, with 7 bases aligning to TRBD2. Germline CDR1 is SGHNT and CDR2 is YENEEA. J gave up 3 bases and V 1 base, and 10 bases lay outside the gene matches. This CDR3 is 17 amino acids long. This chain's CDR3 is CASSLVIAGAGTDTQYF. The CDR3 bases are TGTGCCAGCAGCTTAGTAATTGCGGGAGCGGGGACAGATACGCAGTATTTT. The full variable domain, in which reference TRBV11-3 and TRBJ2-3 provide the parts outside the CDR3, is EAGVVQSPRYKIIEKKQPVAFWCNPISGHNTLYWYLQNLGQGPELLIRYENEEAVDDSQLPKDRFSAERLKGVDSTLKIQPAELGDSAVYLCASSLVIAGAGTDTQYFGPGTRLTVL.

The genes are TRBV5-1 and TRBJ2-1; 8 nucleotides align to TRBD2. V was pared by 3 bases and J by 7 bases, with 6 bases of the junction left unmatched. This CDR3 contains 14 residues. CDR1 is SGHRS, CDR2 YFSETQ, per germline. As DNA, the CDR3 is TGCGCCAGCAGCTGGAGCGGGAGAGAGAATGAGCAGTTCTTC. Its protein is CASSWSGRENEQFF.

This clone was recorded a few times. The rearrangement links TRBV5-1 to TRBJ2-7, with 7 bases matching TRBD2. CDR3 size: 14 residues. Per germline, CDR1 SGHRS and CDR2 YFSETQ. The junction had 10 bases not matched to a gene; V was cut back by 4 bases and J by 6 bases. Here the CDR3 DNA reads TGCGCCAGCAGCGGGGGAGAGGGGAGGGGCGAGCAGTACTTC. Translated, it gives CASSGGEGRGEQYF.

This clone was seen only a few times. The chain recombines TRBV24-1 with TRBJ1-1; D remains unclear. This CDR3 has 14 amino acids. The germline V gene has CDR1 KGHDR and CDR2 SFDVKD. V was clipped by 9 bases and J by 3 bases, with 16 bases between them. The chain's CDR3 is CATPPAGRYTEAFF. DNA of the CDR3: TGTGCCACCCCGCCAGCGGGGAGGTACACTGAAGCTTTCTTT.